The 18 T cell receptor beta chains reported below all come from one sample, sequenced in a study of T-cell reconstitution after alpha-beta-depleted transplantation in children (dated by TCRdb to the mid-2010s). The method was PCR. TCRdb names Illumina HiSeq 2500 as the instrument used. TCR library preparation used molecular barcoding, with unique molecular identifiers applied to normalize quantification of the TCRbeta repertoire. The public sequencing data were trimmed at Q25 with fastp and processed into clonotypes with MiXCR by TCRdb, which kept only in-frame beta chains. Each record represents a unique CDR3 protein, reported with the most common genes and DNA among its rows. The sample has about 500,000 distinct CDR3 sequences on record, approximately 29% of them singletons. The ten largest clones represent 2% to 3% of the sample. The sequences come from PBMCs from the stem cell graft donor, collected from the stem cell graft. The receptors originated from a human donor who donated a stem cell graft to a child with aplastic anemia.

The gene calls are TRBV7-2 and TRBJ1-1; D gene ambiguous. Germline CDR1 SGHTA, CDR2 FQGNSA. The germline V and J ends were trimmed by 2 bases and 6 bases, with 13 bases remaining between them. This CDR3 is 14 amino acids long. CDR3 loop: CASSLPPQMSEAFF. The CDR3 nucleotides are TGTGCCAGCAGCTTACCACCGCAGATGTCTGAAGCTTTCTTT.

V gene TRBV3-1 combines with J gene TRBJ1-6; the match to TRBD1 covers 7 bases. The CDR3 runs to 14 residues. Trimming took 6 bases from V and 9 from J; bases not matched to a gene: 8. Germline V gives CDR1 LGHDT, CDR2 YNNKEL (reference sequence). The CDR3: CASRDGTVRSPLHF. CDR3 sequence (DNA): TGTGCCAGCAGGGACGGGACAGTTCGTTCACCCCTCCACTTT.

The chain carries TRBV4-3 and TRBJ1-1; no firm D call. The V and J ends lost 4 bases and 4 bases respectively, with 10 bases between them. The CDR3 spans 13 residues. Germline assignment: CDR1 LGHNA and CDR2 YSLEER. The CDR3 reads CASSPMAATEAFF. The DNA for the CDR3 is TGCGCCAGCAGCCCGATGGCGGCCACTGAAGCTTTCTTT.

This clonotype turned up a few times. The chain uses TRBV19 and TRBJ1-1, with D tentatively TRBD1 (5 bases). The CDR3 contains 14 residues. Germline CDR1 reads LNHDA; CDR2 reads SQIVND (reference sequence). V lost 3 bases to trimming and J lost 5 bases, with 13 bases between them. CDR3 sequence: CASSIGTLGTEAFF. The CDR3 nucleotides are TGTGCCAGTAGTATCGGGACTCTGGGGACTGAAGCTTTCTTT.

CDR3 in DNA: TGCAGTGCTAGAGAGTATAGCGGGGGGTCCTACAATGAGCAGTTCTTC. Protein sequence: CSAREYSGGSYNEQFF. The V gene is TRBV20-1, the J gene TRBJ2-1; 10 nucleotides agree with TRBD2. CDR1 and CDR2 from the germline V gene are DFQATT and SNEGSKA (reference sequence). The CDR3 covers 16 residues. With V trimmed by 0 bases and J by 1 base, 3 bases remained unmatched.

CDR3 protein: CASTRQGGSGNTIYF. CDR3 DNA sequence: TGTGCCAGCACCCGACAGGGGGGATCTGGAAACACCATATATTTT. The chain carries TRBV28 and TRBJ1-3, with 9 bases lining up with TRBD1. Unmatched junction bases numbered 5, after V lost 7 bases and J lost 1 base. In germline, CDR1 is MDHEN, CDR2 SYDVKM. The CDR3 has 15 residues.

The chain carries TRBV6-2 or TRBV6-3 and TRBJ2-1; D uncertain. The CDR3 length is 15 residues. Germline-derived CDR1 and CDR2 are MNHEY and SVGEGT. Trimming shortened V by 4 bases and J by 0 bases, and 10 bases separated the two germline ends. The CDR3 DNA sequence: TGTGCCAGCAGTTTGTTCTGGGGCTCCTACAATGAGCAGTTCTTC. Protein product: CASSLFWGSYNEQFF.

This clonotype has just a few counts. This chain uses TRBV15 with TRBJ1-1; no clear D. V lost 0 bases and J 1 base, leaving 15 bases between the germline ends. Germline CDR1 is LNHNV and CDR2 is YYDKDF (reference sequence). The CDR3 totals 17 residues. CDR3: CATSRDGVTPGNTEAFF. The CDR3 DNA follows: TGTGCCACCAGCAGAGATGGAGTCACCCCGGGGAACACTGAAGCTTTCTTT.

This sequence joins TRBV20-1 and TRBJ1-5, with D maybe TRBD1 (5 bases). Germline CDR1 and CDR2: DFQATT and SNEGSKA (reference sequence). This CDR3 is built from 14 residues. V shed 4 bases and J shed 1 base, with 11 bases lying between them. The DNA for the CDR3 is TGCAGTGCTAAGGGGACGGCGAGCAATCAGCCCCAGCATTTT. Residues: CSAKGTASNQPQHF.

For the CDR3, the DNA is TGTGCCAGCTCGCAACTAGCGGTCGAATACAATGAGCAGTTCTTC. Amino acid sequence: CASSQLAVEYNEQFF. This chain joins TRBV18 and TRBJ2-1; 8 nucleotides line up with TRBD2. V trimming: 6 bases; J trimming: 4 bases; junction bases outside the gene matches: 8. Germline V gene data show CDR1 as KGHSH and CDR2 as LQKENI. CDR3 length: 15 amino acids.

In its sample, this clonotype was seen a few times. J is TRBJ2-1 and V is TRBV6-1, with D possibly being TRBD2 (5 bases). The CDR3 consists of 10 residues. Trimming shortened V by 7 bases and J by 8 bases, and 6 bases separated the two germline ends. Germline CDR1 and CDR2: MNHNS and SASEGT. The CDR3 DNA reads as TGTGCCAGCAAGGAGGATGAGCAGTTCTTC. Its protein is CASKEDEQFF.

This clonotype was seen a handful of times. The V gene is TRBV6-2 or TRBV6-3, the J gene TRBJ2-7; 8 bases fit TRBD2. This CDR3 is built from 17 residues. Losses at the gene ends were 0 bases for V and 0 bases for J; bases not matched to a gene: 7. Germline V CDR1 and CDR2: MNHEY, SVGEGT. In DNA form, the CDR3 reads TGTGCCAGCAGTTACTCGCGTGCGGCGGGAGGCTCCTACGAGCAGTACTTC. This translates into CASSYSRAAGGSYEQYF.

V gene TRBV6-5 combines with J gene TRBJ2-5; 8 bases map to TRBD1. The J segment lost 5 bases and the V segment lost 6 bases, leaving 2 bases of the junction unmatched. Per the germline V gene, CDR1 is MNHEY and CDR2 is SVGAGI. CDR3 length: 12 residues. CDR3 in amino acids: CASRTGAETQYF. DNA of the CDR3: TGTGCCAGCAGGACAGGGGCGGAGACCCAGTACTTC.

The chain is built from TRBV5-1 and TRBJ2-7; no clear D. Trimming stripped 3 bases from V and 12 bases from J, with 13 bases between. The CDR3 is 11 amino acids. The germline CDR1 and CDR2 sequences are SGHRS and YFSETQ. The CDR3 DNA is TGCGCCAGCAGCTCGGAATACCTTTGGTACTTC. It yields the protein CASSSEYLWYF.

This clonotype showed up just a few times. The chain uses TRBV6-5 and TRBJ2-2; a possible D gene is TRBD2 (5 bases). This CDR3 comprises 16 residues. The V gene's germline CDR1 is MNHEY and CDR2 SVGAGI. Trimming stripped 2 bases from V and 4 bases from J, with 14 bases between. CDR3 residues: CASSYGRRRVTGELFF. CDR3 DNA: TGTGCCAGCAGTTACGGGCGCAGGCGGGTCACCGGGGAGCTGTTTTTT.

The J gene is TRBJ2-1, the V gene TRBV6-2 or TRBV6-3, with 16 nucleotides matching TRBD2. Germline lookup yields CDR1 MNHEY and CDR2 SVGEGT. CDR3 size: 23 residues. The V gene end was trimmed by 2 bases and the J gene end by 2 bases; junction bases not matched to a gene: 18. CDR3 DNA sequence: TGTGCCAGCAGTTACCTAGCCAATTCCGGGACTAGCGGGAGGGCCGATACCTACAATGAGCAGTTCTTC. This gives the protein CASSYLANSGTSGRADTYNEQFF.

The chain carries TRBV20-1 and TRBJ2-3; 11 nucleotides align to TRBD2. Trimming removed 3 bases from V and 6 bases from J; junction bases left unmatched: 8. Per germline, CDR1 DFQATT and CDR2 SNEGSKA (reference sequence). The CDR3 covers 15 residues. Written as DNA, the CDR3 is TGCAGTGCTAGTGTCCGACTAGCGGGACATGATACGCAGTATTTT. It specifies CSASVRLAGHDTQYF.

CDR3 residues: CASSQGQGNNSPLHF. CDR3 sequence (DNA): TGCGCCAGCAGCCAAGGACAGGGGAATAATTCACCCCTCCACTTT. The chain uses TRBV4-3 and TRBJ1-6; 8 bases align to TRBD1. Trimming at V came to 1 base and at J to 5 bases, leaving 1 base not matched to a gene. This CDR3 is 15 amino acids long. Germline CDR1 LGHNA, CDR2 YSLEER.